Following are 22 T cell receptor beta chains from one sample sequenced in a study of tissue T cells after allogeneic stem cell transplantation (dated by TCRdb to the early 2020s). Library creation used the immunoSEQ multiplex PCR assay. TCRdb mirrors the immuneACCESS table, restricted to in-frame sequences. Some clones are absent from its copies; in checked studies, under half trace to an unresolved V gene, and the reason for the others is unknown. The sample table holds about 20,000 clones, of which 60% to 75% were seen once. 0.85% to 0.95% of the sample is held by the ten biggest clonotypes. Sequencing was done on a sample of spleen. These receptors originate from a female BALB/c mouse in good health. The strain carries MHC haplotype H2-d.

This clone was detected only a few times. Gene labels here are mouse ones. The read finishes 1 residue shy of the CDR3 end, and the germline J gene is used to complete it. The rearrangement joins TRBV13-3 to TRBJ2-7; 10 bases fit TRBD2. Germline loops: CDR1 NNHDY, CDR2 SYVADS. Unmatched junction bases numbered 1, after V lost 2 bases and J lost 2 bases. This CDR3 is 14 amino acids long. CDR3 sequence: CASSEGTGAYEQYF. Partial CDR3 DNA: TGTGCCAGCAGTGAGGGGACTGGGGCCTATGAACAGTAC.

In this sample, this clone turned up a few times. Gene names and germline match the mouse. Coverage ceases 1 residue before the CDR3 finishes, and the germline J gene fills in the end. J is TRBJ1-5 and V is TRBV19; the D gene is possibly TRBD1 (5 bases). The CDR3 spans 12 residues. Germline V gene lookup returns CDR1 FNHDT and CDR2 SITEND (reference sequence). V gave up 2 bases and J gave up 6 bases, with 6 bases separating them. The CDR3 sequence is CASSIRGQAPLF. The sequenced part of the CDR3 DNA is TGTGCCAGCAGTATTAGGGGCCAGGCTCCGCTT.

A note on this clone: Germline and genes: mouse. The read terminates 1 residue ahead of where the CDR3 ends, so the germline J gene completes it. At the DNA level, this CDR3 is encoded by other sequences in the same sample as well. The chain is built from TRBV1 and TRBJ2-4; 11 bases are shared with TRBD2. CDR3 length: 15 residues. The trim removed 3 bases at V and 1 base at J, leaving 0 bases unmatched. The germline V gene encodes CDR1 NSQYPW and CDR2 LRSPGD (reference sequence). CDR3 region: CTCSAGLGGQNTLYF. The DNA read from the CDR3 is TGCACCTGCAGTGCGGGACTGGGGGGTCAAAACACCTTGTAC. Variable domain in full (rest from reference TRBV1 and TRBJ2-4): VTLLEQNPRWRLVPRGQAVNLRCILKNSQYPWMSWYQQDLQKQLQWLFTLRSPGDKEVKSLPGADYLATRVTDTELRLQVANMSQGRTLYCTCSAGLGGQNTLYFGAGTRLSVL.

This clone has just one count. Each gene name is a mouse one. The read gets to within 1 residue of the CDR3 end, and the germline J gene fills in the rest. J is TRBJ1-1 and V is TRBV29, with 9 bases aligning to TRBD1. The CDR3 is made up of 15 amino acids. CDR1 and CDR2 (germline): MSHET, SYDVDS. V was pared by 5 bases and J by 1 base, with 5 bases of the junction left unmatched. Incomplete CDR3 DNA: TGTGCTAGCAGTCCAGGGACAGGGAGAAACACAGAAGTCTTC. Translating it yields CASSPGTGRNTEVF. The CDR3 reads in full as CASSPGTGRNTEVFF.

Concerning this clone: These gene names are mouse names. The read comes to an end 1 residue before the CDR3 does, leaving the germline J gene to fill in the end. The J gene is TRBJ2-3, the V gene TRBV13-2; D call uncertain. Germline CDR1 NNHNN, CDR2 SYGAGS (reference sequence). The CDR3 extends over 13 amino acids. V lost 0 bases, J lost 0 bases, and 2 bases lay in between. The DNA read from the CDR3 is TGTGCCAGCGGTGATGAGAGTGCAGAAACGCTGTAT. Translation gives CASGDESAETLY. The full CDR3 sequence reads CASGDESAETLYF.

As to this clone: Genes and germline come from the mouse. With the read ending 1 residue before the CDR3 end, the germline J gene is used to fill in that end. V usage is TRBV5 and J usage is TRBJ2-4, with 8 bases aligning to TRBD2. The CDR3 has 15 residues. Germline trimming cut 0 bases from V and 7 bases from J; bases unmatched to any gene: 6. Looked up from germline, CDR1 is LGHNA and CDR2 is YNLKQL (reference sequence). CDR3 region: CASSQEAWGEDTLYF. CDR3 DNA, as far as it was read: TGTGCCAGCAGCCAAGAGGCCTGGGGGGAGGACACCTTGTAC.

As to this clone: The gene names here belong to mouse. Here the CDR3 reads CAWRQGARGDTQYF. The part of the CDR3 DNA that was read is TGTGCCTGGAGGCAGGGGGCTAGGGGGGACACCCAGTAC. The rearrangement links TRBV31 to TRBJ2-5, with 8 nucleotides matching TRBD1. The read terminates 1 residue before the CDR3 end, so the remaining end is supplied by the germline J gene. Unmatched junction bases numbered 8, after V lost 3 bases and J lost 6 bases. The CDR3 length is 14 residues. Germline V gene data show CDR1 as GKSSPN and CDR2 as SITVG.

A note on this clone: Any gene name here is a mouse gene name. The read halts 1 residue ahead of the CDR3 end, with the missing end drawn from the germline J gene. The genes are TRBV2 and TRBJ2-3; tentatively, D is TRBD2 (5 bases). Germline lookup yields CDR1 LGHNA and CDR2 YSYQKL. The CDR3 covers 15 residues. Trimming pared 0 bases from V and 1 base from J, leaving 8 bases between. The sequenced part of the CDR3 DNA is TGTGCCAGCAGCCAAGAAACTGGAGGTGCAGAAACGCTGTAT. It codes for CASSQETGGAETLY. The entire CDR3 sequence reads CASSQETGGAETLYF.

To note about this clone: Gene and germline names: mouse. With the read ending 1 residue before the CDR3 end, the germline J gene is used to fill in that end. This sequence joins TRBV5 and TRBJ1-6; weak D call: TRBD1 (6 bases). TRBJ1-6 is an open reading frame whose function is uncertain. Per germline, CDR1 LGHNA and CDR2 YNLKQL (reference sequence). V shed 3 bases and J shed 10 bases, with 16 bases lying between them. There are 15 residues in the CDR3. The CDR3 protein is CASSQKGGRDSPLYF. Partial CDR3 DNA: TGTGCCAGCAGCCAGAAGGGGGGGAGAGACTCGCCCCTCTAC.

This clone was recorded a few times. The gene names here belong to mouse. The CDR3 end is not reached by the read, which stops 1 residue before it; the germline J gene fills it in. The chain uses TRBV2 and TRBJ2-7; D remains unclear. The CDR3 has 13 residues. The V end was cut by 1 base, the J end by 0 bases, with 4 bases between. Germline-derived CDR1 and CDR2 are LGHNA and YSYQKL. CDR3 protein: CASSQGDSYEQYF. CDR3 DNA (partial): TGTGCCAGCAGCCAAGGGGACTCCTATGAACAGTAC.

On this clone itself: Germline and genes here are mouse. The read comes to an end 1 residue before the CDR3 does, leaving the germline J gene to fill in the end. The chain employs TRBV20 and TRBJ2-5; 9 nucleotides line up with TRBD2. The CDR3 spans 12 residues. CDR1 GFQATS and CDR2 STVNSAI come from the germline V gene. V trimming: 6 bases; J trimming: 8 bases; junction bases outside the gene matches: 6. Incomplete CDR3 DNA: TGTGGTGCCCTGGGGGGGAACGGCACCCAGTAC. The encoded protein is CGALGGNGTQY. The complete CDR3 reads CGALGGNGTQYF.

In the case of this clone: Gene names follow the mouse nomenclature. The read terminates 1 residue ahead of where the CDR3 ends, so the germline J gene completes it. The chain couples TRBV4 to TRBJ1-4, with no clear D. V shed 4 bases and J shed 2 bases, with 2 bases lying between them. This CDR3 comprises 12 residues. From germline, CDR1 is LGHDT and CDR2 YNNKQL (reference sequence). The part of the CDR3 DNA that was read is TGTGCCAGCAGCTTATCCAACGAAAGATTATTT. Protein sequence: CASSLSNERLF. The whole CDR3 sequence reads CASSLSNERLFF.

About this clone: Gene names and germline match the mouse. The read is 1 residue too short to cover the CDR3 end, so that end is filled in from the germline J gene. The V call is TRBV13-2, the J call TRBJ1-5; the D is unclear. Germline CDR1 reads NNHNN; CDR2 reads SYGAGS (reference sequence). The V gene lost 2 bases and the J gene lost 0 bases, with 9 bases spanning the gap. The CDR3 is 15 amino acids. CDR3 DNA, as far as it was read: TGTGCCAGCGGTGAGAGAACCTATAACAACCAGGCTCCGCTT. Translating gives CASGERTYNNQAPL. The whole CDR3 protein is CASGERTYNNQAPLF.

Notes on this clone: The germline and genes are mouse ones. Read sequence stops 1 residue before the CDR3 end, and the germline J gene provides the missing end. The genes are TRBV3 and TRBJ2-1; TRBD2 agrees at 8 bases. Germline CDR1 reads SNHLY; CDR2 reads FYNGKV (reference sequence). Losses at the gene ends were 0 bases for V and 0 bases for J; bases not matched to a gene: 1. CDR3 length: 16 amino acids. The sequenced part of the CDR3 DNA is TGTGCCAGCAGCTTAGCGGGGGGGCCTAACTATGCTGAGCAGTTC. Translation: CASSLAGGPNYAEQF. The full CDR3 sequence reads CASSLAGGPNYAEQFF.

About this clone: Any gene name here is a mouse gene name. Sequencing ends 1 residue short of the CDR3 end; the germline J gene provides the rest. V gene TRBV4 combines with J gene TRBJ2-4; D is tentatively TRBD1 or TRBD2 (5 bases each). The V gene lost 8 bases and the J gene lost 3 bases, with 12 bases spanning the gap. CDR1 and CDR2 (germline): LGHDT, YNNKQL (reference sequence). The CDR3 sequence is 13 residues long. CDR3 sequence: CASSTRGQNTLYF. The part of the CDR3 DNA that was read is TGTGCCAGCTCCACTCGGGGGCAAAACACCTTGTAC.

As for this clone: The germline and genes are mouse ones. The read finishes 1 residue shy of the CDR3 end, and the germline J gene is used to complete it. The chain couples TRBV13-3 to TRBJ1-2; 9 positions match TRBD1. Trimming removed 5 bases from V and 4 bases from J; junction bases left unmatched: 6. This CDR3 is built from 14 residues. Germline V gives CDR1 NNHDY, CDR2 SYVADS. Incomplete CDR3 DNA: TGTGCCAGCAGAAACAGGGGGCGCGGCTCCGACTACACC. Translated: CASRNRGRGSDYT. The entire CDR3 protein reads CASRNRGRGSDYTF.

This clone was observed a single time. All gene names here are mouse names. With the read ending 1 residue before the CDR3 end, the germline J gene is used to fill in that end. The same CDR3 also results from other DNA sequences found in this sample. The chain employs TRBV4 and TRBJ2-7; 13 positions agree with TRBD2. After removal of 4 bases from V and 7 bases from J, the junction contained 4 bases not matched to a gene. Germline CDR1 reads LGHDT; CDR2 reads YNNKQL (reference sequence). The length of the CDR3 is 14 residues. The CDR3 reads CASSWGLGGGEQYF. The sequenced CDR3 bases are TGTGCCAGCAGCTGGGGACTGGGGGGGGGAGAACAGTAC.

Concerning this clone itself: Gene names refer to mouse genes. CDR3 sequence: CTCSEGQGNTEVFF. The covered CDR3 bases are TGCACCTGCAGTGAGGGACAGGGAAACACAGAAGTCTTC. V is TRBV1 and J is TRBJ1-1, with 9 bases fitting TRBD1. The read ends 1 residue before the CDR3 terminus; that terminus is restored from the germline J gene. V shed 4 bases, J shed 1 base, and the junction held 1 base outside the gene matches. Per the germline V gene, CDR1 is NSQYPW and CDR2 is LRSPGD (reference sequence). This CDR3 contains 14 residues.

To note about this clone: These gene names are mouse names. The read ends 1 residue early relative to the CDR3; the germline J gene fills the gap. The chain employs TRBV20 and TRBJ2-5; no reliable D call. Germline CDR1 GFQATS, CDR2 STVNSAI. There are 13 residues in the CDR3. Trimming removed 1 base from V and 0 bases from J, with 5 bases in between. CDR3 residues: CGARGKNQDTQYF. The covered CDR3 bases are TGTGGTGCTAGGGGCAAAAACCAAGACACCCAGTAC.

As regards this clone: Germline and genes: mouse. Coverage ceases 1 residue before the CDR3 finishes, and the germline J gene fills in the end. The chain combines TRBV5 with TRBJ1-4, with unresolved D. The CDR3 totals 15 residues. The germline gives CDR1 LGHNA, CDR2 YNLKQL (reference sequence). Trimming left V 1 base short and J 1 base short, with 7 bases between. The sequenced part of the CDR3 DNA is TGTGCCAGCAGCCAAGGGGCAAATTCCAACGAAAGATTATTT. It translates to CASSQGANSNERLF. The complete CDR3 sequence is CASSQGANSNERLFF.

Worth noting for this clone: All gene names here are mouse names. The read ends 1 residue before the CDR3 terminus; that terminus is restored from the germline J gene. The chain carries TRBV1 and TRBJ2-4, with TRBD2 identical over 7 bases. Germline V gene data show CDR1 as NSQYPW and CDR2 as LRSPGD (reference sequence). CDR3 size: 14 residues. Trimming cost V 0 bases and J 3 bases; bases outside gene matches: 0. CDR3 DNA, as far as it was read: TGCACCTGCAGTGCAGACTGGGGGCAAAACACCTTGTAC. Amino acids: CTCSADWGQNTLY. The full CDR3 protein is CTCSADWGQNTLYF.

A single count supports this clone. The genes and germline here are from mouse. Sequencing ends 1 residue short of the CDR3 end; the germline J gene provides the rest. The chain employs TRBV19 and TRBJ2-4, with 8 nucleotides matching TRBD1. J was trimmed by 5 bases and V by 2 bases; bases with no gene match: 1. CDR1 is FNHDT and CDR2 is SITEND in the germline V gene (reference sequence). The CDR3 consists of 13 residues. CDR3 bases read: TGTGCCAGCAGTATGGGGACAGGAAACACCTTGTAC. Its protein is CASSMGTGNTLY. The whole CDR3 reads CASSMGTGNTLYF.